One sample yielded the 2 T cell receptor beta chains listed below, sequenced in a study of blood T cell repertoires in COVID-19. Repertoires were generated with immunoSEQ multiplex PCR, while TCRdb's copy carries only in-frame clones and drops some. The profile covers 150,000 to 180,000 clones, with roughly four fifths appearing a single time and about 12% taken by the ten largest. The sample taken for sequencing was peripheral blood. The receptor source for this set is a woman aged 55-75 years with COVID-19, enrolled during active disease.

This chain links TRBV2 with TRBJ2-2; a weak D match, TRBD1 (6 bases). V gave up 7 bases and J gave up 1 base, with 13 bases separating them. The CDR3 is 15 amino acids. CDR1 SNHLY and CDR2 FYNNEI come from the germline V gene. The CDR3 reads CASIVGTLNTGELFF. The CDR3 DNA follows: TGTGCCAGCATCGTAGGGACATTGAACACCGGGGAGCTGTTTTTT.

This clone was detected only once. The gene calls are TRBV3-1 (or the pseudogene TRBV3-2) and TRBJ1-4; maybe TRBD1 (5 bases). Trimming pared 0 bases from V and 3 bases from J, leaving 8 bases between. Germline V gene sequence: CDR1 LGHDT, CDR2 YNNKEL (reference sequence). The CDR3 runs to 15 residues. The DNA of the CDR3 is TGTGCCAGCAGCCAAGAGTGGGGGGCTAATGAAAAACTGTTTTTT. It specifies CASSQEWGANEKLFF.